This T cell receptor beta chain emerged from a study of shared clonotypes between healthy human individuals. Germline V gives CDR1 MGHDK, CDR2 SYGVNS. The CDR3 length is 15 residues. Trimming cost V 5 bases and J 1 base, with 15 bases left between them. Only in-frame clones appear in the TCRdb table, and some are missing; sequencing was by immunoSEQ multiplex PCR. The data contain a few million clones, approximately 90% of them seen just once; the ten biggest clones take up around 0.15%. The chain recombines TRBV25-1 with TRBJ2-7, with TRBD2 as a possible D gene (6 bases). The sequencing sample was made of naive CD4+ T cells sorted from blood. Specified subset: CD45RA+ positively selected. The clonotype comes from a man younger than 30 in good health. The CDR3 DNA reads TGTGCCAGCAGTCCCCCGGGGGTGGGTTCCTACGAGCAGTACTTC. Protein: CASSPPGVGSYEQYF.